This T cell receptor beta chain was profiled in a study of blood T cell repertoires in COVID-19. For the study at large: The United States, Italy and Spain provided the acute and convalescent COVID-19 samples.

Between the trimmed V and J ends, which lost 0 bases and 2 bases, there was a span of 10 bases. Per the germline V gene, CDR1 is ENHRY and CDR2 is SYGVKD. This CDR3 has 15 residues. Clones were sequenced by immunoSEQ multiplex PCR, and TCRdb holds only the in-frame ones, with some missing. Among some 450,000 clones listed, approximately 88% were seen once. Patients at the Seattle site were enrolled during active infection and followed longitudinally. The receptor was isolated from a woman in her forties or fifties with COVID-19, enrolled during active disease. Sequenced input: peripheral blood. The chain uses TRBV10-3 and TRBJ1-2; D remains ambiguous. The chain's CDR3 is CAISESMSGNYGYTF. CDR3 nucleotide sequence: TGTGCCATCAGTGAGTCCATGTCAGGAAACTATGGCTACACCTTC.